This T cell receptor beta chain stems from a study of T cell repertoires in cytomegalovirus infection. TCRdb processed the reads anew with MiXCR; each CDR3 protein has one entry. There are hundreds of thousands of distinct CDR3 sequences in the sample; 20% to 25% occur only once, and around 8% lies in the top ten. The receptor was isolated from a human donor in good health (CMV status not recorded). Some clones in this sample may be carry-over from other donors' samples. Sequencing was done on a sample of CD8+ T cells from PBMCs.

CDR3 coding DNA: TGTGCCAGCAGCCTCCGGGACCTTTACGAGCAGTACTTC. It yields the protein CASSLRDLYEQYF. V gene TRBV7-9 combines with J gene TRBJ2-7; D is tentatively TRBD1 or TRBD2 (5 bases each). This CDR3 contains 13 residues. V shed 5 bases and J shed 4 bases, with 12 bases lying between them. Germline V gives CDR1 SEHNR, CDR2 FQNEAQ (reference sequence).